This is a list of T cell receptor beta chains from one sample in a study of vaccination effects on CD4 cells after COVID-19. Data came from immunoSEQ multiplex PCR; TCRdb stores just in-frame clones and leaves some out. The table records about 61,000 clones, 55% to 85% of them present only once. Their cognate antigens are unknown. The sample was CD4+ T cells from PBMCs cultured with HCoV-229E spike peptides, taken after COVID-19 vaccination. These receptors originate from a human donor who received a COVID-19 vaccine. The CDR3 runs from the conserved cysteine through the conserved F or W. Each record gives: D gene, J gene, V gene, clone size, CDR3 protein, CDR3 DNA. A D gene is named only where the DNA matches it firmly. Some rows mark clone size as missing; the rest say once, few, many or name a class of expanded clone.

D: NA; J: TRBJ1-2; V: TRBV19; size: NA; CDR3: CASSISAGGGYTF; DNA: TGTGCCAGTAGTATAAGTGCAGGTGGCGGCTACACCTTC
D: NA; J: TRBJ2-3; V: TRBV6-5; size: NA; CDR3: CASNPGYSTDTQYF; DNA: TGTGCCAGCAATCCCGGGTATAGCACAGATACGCAGTATTTT
D: NA; J: TRBJ2-4; V: TRBV19; size: NA; CDR3: CASSRGGGGIQYF; DNA: TGTGCCAGTAGCCGGGGCGGAGGGGGCATTCAGTACTTC
D: NA; J: TRBJ1-3; V: TRBV25-1; size: NA; CDR3: CATRSSGNTIYF; DNA: TGTGCCACCAGGAGCTCTGGAAACACCATATATTTT
D: TRBD2; J: TRBJ2-1; V: TRBV6-5; size: NA; CDR3: CASSRAGGQGNEQFF; DNA: TGTGCCAGCAGTCGGGCGGGGGGGCAGGGAAATGAGCAGTTCTTC
D: NA; J: TRBJ2-5; V: TRBV5-4; size: NA; CDR3: CASSYKQGTQETQYF; DNA: TGTGCCAGCAGCTATAAACAGGGAACCCAAGAGACCCAGTACTTC
D: TRBD2; J: TRBJ2-2; V: TRBV29-1; size: few; CDR3: CSVERSGGAAGELFF; DNA: TGCAGCGTTGAAAGAAGCGGGGGGGCCGCCGGGGAGCTGTTTTTT
D: NA; J: TRBJ1-6; V: TRBV2; size: NA; CDR3: CASSTGYNSPLHF; DNA: TGTGCCAGCAGCACGGGTTATAATTCACCCCTCCACTTT
D: NA; J: TRBJ2-1; V: TRBV24-1; size: NA; CDR3: CATTQGGLAGNEQFF; DNA: TGTGCCACCACTCAGGGAGGCCTAGCCGGCAATGAGCAGTTCTTC
D: NA; J: TRBJ2-2; V: TRBV3-1/TRBV3-2; size: few; CDR3: CASSRTATGELFF; DNA: TGTGCCAGCAGCCGAACAGCCACCGGGGAGCTGTTTTTT
D: NA; J: TRBJ1-5; V: TRBV28; size: few; CDR3: CASSLFSQGNQPQHF; DNA: TGTGCCAGCAGTTTATTCTCTCAGGGGAATCAGCCCCAGCATTTT
D: TRBD1; J: TRBJ1-5; V: TRBV12-3/TRBV12-4; size: NA; CDR3: CASSWGQETPQHF; DNA: TGTGCCAGCAGTTGGGGACAGGAAACGCCCCAGCATTTT
D: NA; J: TRBJ2-5; V: TRBV3-1/TRBV3-2; size: NA; CDR3: CASRRDLGETQYF; DNA: TGTGCCAGCAGGAGGGATTTAGGAGAGACCCAGTACTTC
D: TRBD2; J: TRBJ2-3; V: TRBV7-3; size: NA; CDR3: CASSLTINRGGGDTQYF; DNA: TGTGCCAGCAGCTTAACGATTAATCGGGGGGGCGGAGATACGCAGTATTTT
D: NA; J: TRBJ1-5; V: TRBV6-2/TRBV6-3; size: once; CDR3: CASSTPGSQPQHF; DNA: TGTGCCAGCAGCACTCCAGGGTCCCAGCCCCAGCATTTT
D: TRBD2; J: TRBJ2-3; V: TRBV9; size: NA; CDR3: CASSASGGATDTQYF; DNA: TGTGCCAGCAGCGCCAGCGGGGGGGCCACAGATACGCAGTATTTT
D: NA; J: TRBJ1-2; V: TRBV4-1; size: NA; CDR3: CASGAVNYGYTF; DNA: TGCGCCAGCGGGGCAGTTAACTATGGCTACACCTTC
D: TRBD2; J: TRBJ2-2; V: TRBV5-4; size: NA; CDR3: CASSLPSGGVTGELFF; DNA: TGTGCCAGCAGCTTACCTAGCGGGGGGGTCACCGGGGAGCTGTTTTTT
D: NA; J: TRBJ1-1; V: TRBV9; size: NA; CDR3: CASSVAGGSLAEAFF; DNA: TGTGCCAGCAGCGTAGCGGGGGGTAGCTTGGCTGAAGCTTTCTTT
D: NA; J: TRBJ2-1; V: TRBV15; size: NA; CDR3: CAIRRDSYNEQFF; DNA: TGTGCCATCAGGCGGGACAGCTACAATGAGCAGTTCTTC
D: NA; J: TRBJ2-3; V: TRBV24-1; size: few; CDR3: CATSGPTDTQYF; DNA: TGTGCCACCAGTGGTCCCACAGATACGCAGTATTTT
D: NA; J: TRBJ1-5; V: TRBV29-1; size: NA; CDR3: CSVGGQPQHF; DNA: TGCAGCGTTGGAGGGCAGCCCCAGCATTTT
D: NA; J: TRBJ2-2; V: TRBV21-1; size: few; CDR3: CASSKSGRDTGELFF; DNA: TGTGCCAGCAGCAAATCGGGCAGAGACACCGGGGAGCTGTTTTTT
D: NA; J: TRBJ1-2; V: TRBV6-5; size: NA; CDR3: CASSPTNGGMGGYTF; DNA: TGTGCCAGCAGTCCGACTAACGGAGGGATGGGGGGCTACACCTTC
D: NA; J: TRBJ1-2; V: TRBV7-9; size: NA; CDR3: CASSLESGQGRYGYTF; DNA: TGTGCCAGCAGCTTAGAATCCGGGCAGGGGAGGTATGGCTACACCTTC
D: NA; J: TRBJ2-1; V: TRBV6-6; size: NA; CDR3: CASSRGRAGNEQFF; DNA: TGTGCCAGCAGTCGGGGTCGGGCTGGAAATGAGCAGTTCTTC
D: TRBD2; J: TRBJ2-2; V: TRBV19; size: NA; CDR3: CASNLGLVWTGELFF; DNA: TGTGCCAGTAATTTGGGACTAGTTTGGACCGGGGAGCTGTTTTTT
D: NA; J: TRBJ1-2; V: TRBV6-1; size: NA; CDR3: CASSDGRAYGYTF; DNA: TGTGCCAGCAGTGATGGACGAGCCTATGGCTACACCTTC
D: NA; J: TRBJ1-6; V: TRBV10-2; size: NA; CDR3: CASAISLRSSYNSPLHF; DNA: TGCGCCAGCGCAATCTCACTCCGGAGCTCCTATAATTCACCCCTCCACTTT
D: NA; J: TRBJ2-3; V: TRBV2; size: NA; CDR3: CASSVTANTDTQYF; DNA: TGTGCCAGCAGTGTAACAGCTAACACAGATACGCAGTATTTT
D: NA; J: TRBJ2-2; V: TRBV29-1; size: NA; CDR3: CSVGRTFNTGELFF; DNA: TGCAGCGTTGGGAGGACATTTAACACCGGGGAGCTGTTTTTT
D: NA; J: TRBJ2-5; V: TRBV5-1; size: few; CDR3: CASSLGGNQETQYF; DNA: TGCGCCAGCAGCTTGGGGGGAAACCAAGAGACCCAGTACTTC
D: TRBD1; J: TRBJ1-1; V: TRBV29-1; size: NA; CDR3: CSVVYGTGNTEAFF; DNA: TGCAGCGTTGTCTACGGGACAGGGAACACTGAAGCTTTCTTT
D: NA; J: TRBJ1-1; V: TRBV6-5; size: NA; CDR3: CASSYTGAVPEAFF; DNA: TGTGCCAGCAGTTACACTGGGGCTGTTCCTGAAGCTTTCTTT
D: NA; J: TRBJ1-2; V: TRBV6-6; size: NA; CDR3: CASRWDYGYTF; DNA: TGTGCCAGCAGGTGGGATTATGGCTACACCTTC
D: NA; J: TRBJ1-4; V: TRBV2; size: few; CDR3: CASLRVEKLFF; DNA: TGTGCCAGCCTTAGGGTGGAAAAACTGTTTTTT
D: NA; J: TRBJ1-6; V: TRBV25-1; size: NA; CDR3: CASSEYSGADSPLHF; DNA: TGTGCCAGCAGTGAATATTCGGGGGCTGATTCACCCCTCCACTTT
D: NA; J: TRBJ2-6; V: TRBV5-1; size: NA; CDR3: CASSHQGTSGANVLTF; DNA: TGCGCCAGCAGCCATCAGGGAACCTCTGGGGCCAACGTCCTGACTTTC
D: NA; J: TRBJ1-6; V: TRBV27; size: few; CDR3: CASSFSEGNSPLHF; DNA: TGTGCCAGCAGTTTCTCAGAGGGGAATTCACCCCTCCACTTT
D: TRBD1; J: TRBJ1-3; V: TRBV25-1; size: NA; CDR3: CASSEWGTAISGNTIYF; DNA: TGTGCCAGCAGTGAATGGGGGACAGCGATCTCTGGAAACACCATATATTTT
D: NA; J: TRBJ1-3; V: TRBV5-1; size: once; CDR3: CASSLAGVLSGNTIYF; DNA: TGCGCCAGCAGCTTGGCGGGAGTTCTCTCTGGAAACACCATATATTTT
D: NA; J: TRBJ2-5; V: TRBV18; size: NA; CDR3: CASSGDSTLQETQYF; DNA: TGTGCCAGCTCAGGGGACTCGACGCTTCAAGAGACCCAGTACTTC
D: TRBD1; J: TRBJ1-1; V: TRBV12-3/TRBV12-4; size: NA; CDR3: CASSPTGFEAFF; DNA: TGTGCCAGCAGCCCGACAGGGTTTGAAGCTTTCTTT
D: TRBD2; J: TRBJ2-5; V: TRBV25-1; size: NA; CDR3: CASSSLTSGGSQQETQYF; DNA: TGTGCCAGCAGTTCCTTGACTAGCGGGGGGTCCCAGCAAGAGACCCAGTACTTC
D: NA; J: TRBJ2-1; V: TRBV7-2; size: NA; CDR3: CASSSRGRSYNEQFF; DNA: TGTGCCAGCAGCTCCCGGGGGCGGTCCTACAATGAGCAGTTCTTC
D: TRBD1; J: TRBJ1-1; V: TRBV20-1; size: few; CDR3: CSADRDTEAFF; DNA: TGCAGTGCAGACAGGGACACTGAAGCTTTCTTT
D: TRBD1; J: TRBJ2-5; V: TRBV2; size: NA; CDR3: CASSHGQESWAQYF; DNA: TGTGCCAGCAGCCACGGACAGGAGAGTTGGGCCCAGTACTTC
D: TRBD1; J: TRBJ1-5; V: TRBV28; size: NA; CDR3: CASSLTGAGQPQHF; DNA: TGTGCCAGCAGTTTAACAGGGGCGGGTCAGCCCCAGCATTTT
D: TRBD1; J: TRBJ2-1; V: TRBV19; size: few; CDR3: CASSARQGTNEQFF; DNA: TGTGCCAGTAGTGCCCGACAGGGAACAAATGAGCAGTTCTTC
D: NA; J: TRBJ1-5; V: TRBV18; size: NA; CDR3: CASSFETNQPQHF; DNA: TGTGCCAGCTCATTTGAAACAAATCAGCCCCAGCATTTT
D: TRBD1; J: TRBJ2-3; V: TRBV14; size: NA; CDR3: CASSQGGQLSTDTQYF; DNA: TGTGCCAGCAGCCAAGGGGGACAGTTAAGCACAGATACGCAGTATTTT
D: NA; J: TRBJ1-2; V: TRBV30; size: few; CDR3: CAWGDYGYTF; DNA: TGTGCCTGGGGGGACTATGGCTACACCTTC
D: TRBD1; J: TRBJ1-2; V: TRBV6-2/TRBV6-3; size: NA; CDR3: CASSYSGAGGRYTF; DNA: TGTGCCAGCAGTTACTCCGGGGCAGGGGGACGCTACACCTTC